This TCR beta chain emerged from a study of cytomegalovirus exposure and HLA in healthy donors. Whole-study context: Early released data had 80 million or so unique TCRs, all coming from HLA-typed donors. Overall study findings and caveats: A later analysis found that most CMV-associated TCR beta chains appeared HLA-restricted.

The germline V gene encodes CDR1 SGHRS and CDR2 YFSETQ. The CDR3 runs 14 residues. V dropped 4 bases and J dropped 4; count of bases not matched to a gene: 4. In regard to this clone: Its antigen is unknown.

PCR was performed using 60 Vbeta and 13 Jbeta primers. Generated by immunoSEQ multiplex PCR, the TCRdb table keeps only in-frame clones and is missing some. This table holds roughly 150,000 clones, around 85% found once. The sequencing input was PBMCs. The receptor was derived from a man between 45 and 60 years old in good health and CMV-seropositive. The chain employs TRBV5-1 and TRBJ2-7; 11 bases are a match to TRBD1. The CDR3 loop reads CASSGQGASYEQYF. The CDR3, as DNA: TGCGCCAGCAGCGGACAGGGGGCTTCGTACGAGCAGTACTTC.